The 7 T cell receptor beta chains below were found in one sample sequenced in a study of CD8+CD57+ T cells in acquired aplastic anemia. Patients included in sequencing had previously demonstrated CD8+CD57+ cell expansion by flow cytometry. Genomic DNA constituted the template upon which TCR beta VDJ and CDR3 profiling was performed. TCRdb reprocessed the reads via MiXCR and lists one record per CDR3 protein. The sample consists of approximately 58,000 distinct CDR3 sequences, roughly three fifths of them appearing once. Sequenced: sorted CD4+, CD8+, or CD8+CD57+ T cells (not recorded which) from PBMCs. The source is a human donor with aplastic anemia.

The genes are TRBV10-1 and TRBJ2-7; 9 bases match TRBD1. The V gene's germline CDR1 is WNHNN and CDR2 SYGVQD (reference sequence). The CDR3 totals 11 residues. The trim removed 8 bases at V and 5 bases at J, leaving 1 base unmatched. CDR3 loop: CASWTGDEQYF. CDR3 in DNA: TGCGCCAGCTGGACAGGGGACGAGCAGTACTTC.

The chain links TRBV9 to TRBJ1-6; D uncertain. The CDR3 covers 14 residues. The ends were cut back, 2 bases at V and 6 bases at J, with 9 bases in the middle. The V gene's germline CDR1 is SGDLS and CDR2 YYNGEE. This CDR3 is CASSVGSINSPLHF. CDR3 sequence (DNA): TGTGCCAGCAGCGTGGGGTCCATTAATTCACCCCTCCACTTT.

The rearrangement links TRBV25-1 to TRBJ1-5; D is unresolved. The CDR3 contains 14 residues. V dropped 4 bases and J dropped 2 bases, with 9 bases sitting between them. Germline assignment: CDR1 MGHDK and CDR2 SYGVNS. Here the CDR3 DNA reads TGTGCCAGCAGTGGGATTTATGGCAATCAGCCCCAGCATTTT. It yields the protein CASSGIYGNQPQHF.

The chain carries TRBV24-1 and TRBJ1-1; D may be TRBD1 (6 bases). The germline V and J ends were trimmed by 10 bases and 4 bases, with 15 bases remaining between them. CDR3 length: 13 amino acids. Germline-derived CDR1 and CDR2 are KGHDR and SFDVKD. The CDR3 reads CATMDSLGTEAFF. CDR3 nucleotide sequence: TGTGCCACAATGGACAGCTTGGGCACTGAAGCTTTCTTT.

Concerning this clonotype: The junction and the germline gene differ at one end; a read error may be behind it. V usage is TRBV10-2 and J usage is TRBJ2-1; 10 positions agree with TRBD2. In germline, CDR1 is WSHSY, CDR2 SAAADI. This CDR3 has 14 amino acids. CDR3 DNA sequence: TGTGCCACCCTGAGTCTAGCGGGAGACAATGAGCAGTTCTTC. Its translation: CATLSLAGDNEQFF.

The chain links TRBV7-9 to TRBJ1-2; 7 bases map to TRBD1. Germline values: CDR1 SEHNR, CDR2 FQNEAQ (reference sequence). V shed 2 bases, J shed 2 bases, and the junction held 5 bases outside the gene matches. The CDR3 sequence is 15 residues long. The CDR3 reads CASSLSGQANYGYTF. DNA of the CDR3: TGTGCCAGCAGCTTATCCGGACAGGCGAACTATGGCTACACCTTC.

The chain carries TRBV7-9 and TRBJ1-6; no definite D call. CDR1 and CDR2 (germline): SEHNR, FQNEAQ (reference sequence). This CDR3 is built from 13 residues. V lost 5 bases and J 9 bases, leaving 11 bases between the germline ends. CDR3 amino acids: CASSDQRISPLHF. CDR3 bases: TGTGCCAGCAGCGATCAGCGGATTTCACCCCTCCACTTT.